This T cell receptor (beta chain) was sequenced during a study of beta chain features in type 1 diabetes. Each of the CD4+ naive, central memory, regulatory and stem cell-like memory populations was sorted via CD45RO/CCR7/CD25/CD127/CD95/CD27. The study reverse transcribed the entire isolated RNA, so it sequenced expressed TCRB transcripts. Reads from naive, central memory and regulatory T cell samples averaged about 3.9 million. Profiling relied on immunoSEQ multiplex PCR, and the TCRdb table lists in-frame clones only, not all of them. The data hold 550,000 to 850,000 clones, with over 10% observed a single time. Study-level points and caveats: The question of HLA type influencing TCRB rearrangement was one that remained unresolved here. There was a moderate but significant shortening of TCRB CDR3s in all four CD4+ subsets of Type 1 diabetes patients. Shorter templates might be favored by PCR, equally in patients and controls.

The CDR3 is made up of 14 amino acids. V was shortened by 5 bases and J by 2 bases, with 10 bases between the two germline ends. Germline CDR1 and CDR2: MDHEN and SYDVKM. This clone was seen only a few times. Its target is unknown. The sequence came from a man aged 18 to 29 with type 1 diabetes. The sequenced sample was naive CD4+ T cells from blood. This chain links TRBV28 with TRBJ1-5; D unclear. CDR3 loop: CASSGVQGNQPQHF. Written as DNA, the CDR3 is TGTGCCAGCAGTGGGGTTCAGGGCAATCAGCCCCAGCATTTT.